This T cell receptor beta chain derives from a study of shared clonotypes between healthy human individuals. Findings and limits, study-wide: Limitation of the genetic and exposure-history diversity represented came from the few donors.

CDR1 and CDR2 from the germline V gene are LNHNV and YYDKDF (reference sequence). V was trimmed by 1 base and J by 3 bases, leaving 13 bases between them. This CDR3 comprises 16 residues. There were only Caucasian adults among the donors, and all lived in Nashville, Tennessee. For genomic DNA, unsorted samples relied on about 90 million PBMCs. The assay was carried out at the deep level. Libraries were prepared by immunoSEQ multiplex PCR; TCRdb keeps only in-frame clonotypes and omits some of them. This table has 520,000 or so clones, 79% appearing once. This clone has at least ten counts. Its specificity is not known.

The chain recombines TRBV15 with TRBJ2-4; tentatively, D is TRBD1 (5 bases). The sample comprised PBMCs. The source is a woman aged 40 to 50 in good health. Some clones in this sample may be carry-over from other donors' samples. The CDR3 DNA reads as TGTGCCACCAGCAGAGGACGACAGAAAAGCAAAAACATTCAGTACTTC. Translating it yields CATSRGRQKSKNIQYF. Full variable domain (missing parts from reference TRBV15 and TRBJ2-4): DAMVIQNPRYQVTQFGKPVTLSCSQTLNHNVMYWYQQKSSQAPKLLFHYYDKDFNNEADTPDNFQSRRPNTSFCFLDIRSPGLGDTAMYLCATSRGRQKSKNIQYFGAGTRLSVL.